Listed below are T cell receptor beta chains from one sample, sequenced in a study of T cells in Graves' hyperthyroidism and ophthalmopathy. TCRdb independently ran MiXCR on the multiplex PCR reads; one entry per CDR3 protein. This table holds about 590,000 distinct CDR3 sequences, about a sixth found once. Sequenced sample: blood. The receptors here all came from a woman in her twenties or thirties with Graves' hyperthyroidism. Each CDR3 is given with its conserved first and last residue. Fields, in order: clone size, V gene, J gene, D gene, CDR3 DNA, CDR3 protein. A D gene is named only where the DNA matches it firmly. Clone size is shown for a subset of rows, as once, few, many or a class of expanded clone.

many	TRBV3-1	TRBJ2-7	TRBD1	TGTGCCAGCAGCCCCTGGACAGGGCGGTATTCCTACGAGCAGTACTTC	CASSPWTGRYSYEQYF
many	TRBV20-1	TRBJ2-1	TRBD2	TGCAGTGCTAGAGTAGCGGGCGTAAATTCCTACAATGAGCAGTTCTTC	CSARVAGVNSYNEQFF
few	TRBV28	TRBJ2-5	TRBD2	TGTGCCACCACGGGACAACTAGCGGGAGCTGGTGTATACTTC	CATTGQLAGAGVYF
few	TRBV19	TRBJ2-2	-	TGTGCCAGTAGTAACGGACAGCTCACCGGGGAGCTGTTTTTT	CASSNGQLTGELFF
many	TRBV6-1	TRBJ2-7	-	TGTGCCAGCAGTGTAAACAGGGACTCCTACGAGCAGTACTTC	CASSVNRDSYEQYF
many	TRBV7-9	TRBJ2-1	-	TGTGCCAGCAGCTTAAGGCCCAATGAGCAGTTCTTC	CASSLRPNEQFF
many	TRBV19	TRBJ1-2	TRBD1	TGTGCCAGTAGTAAGACAGGGGGAATTAACTATGGCTACACCTTC	CASSKTGGINYGYTF
-	TRBV19	TRBJ2-5	-	TGTGCCAGTAGCCAACTCACGGCAGGGGAAGAGACCCAGTACTTC	CASSQLTAGEETQYF
-	TRBV18	TRBJ2-1	-	TGTGCCAGCTCACCCACTAGCATTATAACCAATGAGCAGTTCTTC	CASSPTSIITNEQFF
few	TRBV18	TRBJ1-1	TRBD1	TGTGCCAGCGGCAAACAGGGGTCTGGGAACACTGAAGCTTTCTTT	CASGKQGSGNTEAFF
-	TRBV11-2	TRBJ1-1	-	TGTGCCAGCAGCTTAGTAATCCGGGCGGCTTTCTTT	CASSLVIRAAFF
-	TRBV20-1	TRBJ1-1	-	TGCAGTGCTAGAGATTTCGGGGGCACTGAAGCTTTCTTT	CSARDFGGTEAFF
many	TRBV7-2	TRBJ1-5	-	TGTGCCAGCAGCCCCACCCACAGCAATCAGCCCCAGCATTTT	CASSPTHSNQPQHF
many	TRBV12-3/TRBV12-4	TRBJ1-5	-	TGTGCCAGCAGAGGCGGGCAGGGCGATCTGATCCATCAGCCCCAGCATTTT	CASRGGQGDLIHQPQHF
few	TRBV11-2	TRBJ2-2	TRBD2	TGTGCCATCAGAGCCGGGACTAGCGGGAGAGATTTCAGCGGGGAGCTGTTTTTT	CAIRAGTSGRDFSGELFF
many	TRBV12-3/TRBV12-4	TRBJ1-6	TRBD1	TGTGCCAGCACCTCTGGGGCCGGGACAGCAGGTTCACCCCTCCACTTT	CASTSGAGTAGSPLHF